This entry is about one T cell receptor (beta chain). This record comes from a study of blood T cell repertoires in COVID-19. In the authors' methods: Researchers report that nucleated cell counts were estimated from reference gene primer amplification. Sequencing was performed with immunoSEQ multiplex PCR; in TCRdb, only in-frame clones are kept and a portion is missing. V, J and clone size were drawn from that table, and D and trimming were deduced from the DNA. Of 300,000 or so clones in the sample, 90% were seen once. This CDR3 has 12 residues. V dropped 5 bases and J dropped 4 bases, with 10 bases sitting between them. From germline, CDR1 is SGHDT and CDR2 YYEEEE. The study drew participants aged about 18 to 90 years from approximately 23 US areas. Donors were grouped by their self-reported clinical history.

Sequencing was performed on PBMCs or T cells enriched from blood (not recorded which). The chain carries TRBV5-6 and TRBJ2-7; a possible D gene is TRBD1 (6 bases). This clonotype originated in a young woman who had recovered from COVID-19. This CDR3 is CASRTTGYEQYF. In DNA, the CDR3 is TGTGCCAGCAGGACAACAGGGTACGAGCAGTACTTC. Together with reference TRBV5-6 and TRBJ2-7, the CDR3 gives the full variable domain: DAGVTQSPTHLIKTRGQQVTLRCSPKSGHDTVSWYQQALGQGPQFIFQYYEEEERQRGNFPDRFSGHQFPNYSSELNVNALLLGDSALYLCASRTTGYEQYFGPGTRLTVT.